The clone carrying this T cell receptor (beta chain) was recorded a few times. Its antigen is as yet unknown. MiXCR was run by TCRdb on the 5' RACE reads, yielding one entry per CDR3 protein. The table lists around 200,000 distinct CDR3 sequences, about 10% of them singletons. These data belong to a study of T-cell memory formation after mild COVID-19. Study information: TCR clustering was largely donor specific. Notes on the study in general: Pre-infection memory contained some responding clones, which suggested that cross-reactive memory had joined. CM and EM subsets held most contracting CD4+ clones; EMRA held CD8+ ones. Still unconfirmed is whether the second-wave clones peaking on day 37 recognized SARS-CoV-2.

Germline V gene data show CDR1 as LNHDA and CDR2 as SQIVND (reference sequence). This CDR3 comprises 12 residues. Trimming took 6 bases from V and 5 from J, leaving 8 bases between them. Material: PBMCs or a T cell subset sorted from them (not recorded which). The clonotype originates from a man aged 18-30 years who had mild COVID-19 (a few samples of this study predate the infection). Cell type and time point are not known. V is TRBV19 and J is TRBJ1-5, with unresolved D. CDR3: CASSPIYQPQHF. CDR3 nucleotides: TGTGCCAGTAGCCCGATCTATCAGCCCCAGCATTTT. Together with reference TRBV19 and TRBJ1-5, the CDR3 gives the full variable domain: DGGITQSPKYLFRKEGQNVTLSCEQNLNHDAMYWYRQDPGQGLRLIYYSQIVNDFQKGDIAEGYSVSREKKESFPLTVTSAQKNPTAFYLCASSPIYQPQHFGDGTRLSIL.